This note documents a single T cell receptor beta chain sequence. Its cognate antigen is unknown. The PCR had 60 Vbeta and 13 Jbeta primers. TCRdb keeps only in-frame clones here, not all; method: immunoSEQ multiplex PCR. The repertoire holds some 130,000 clones, roughly 80% seen once, with about 8.1% in the top ten. These data are taken from a study of cytomegalovirus exposure and HLA in healthy donors. General observations from the study: Sequencing artifact likely explains a cluster of highly shared sequence variants. There were over 150 TCR beta chains listed as cytomegalovirus-associated. Excluded: some indistinguishable V segments such as TRBV6-2 and TRBV6-3. Within an earlier analysis, most TCR beta V segments proved productive either about 90% or about 30% of the time.

Germline assignment: CDR1 KGHSH and CDR2 LQKENI. CDR3 length: 17 amino acids. With V trimmed by 3 bases and J by 1 base, 6 bases remained unmatched. The chain recombines TRBV18 with TRBJ2-6; 7 nucleotides align to TRBD1. The TCR comes from a woman in her fifties or sixties in good health and CMV-seropositive. Source material: PBMCs. The CDR3 coding sequence is TGTGCCAGCTCACCTAGACAGGGAGAGTCTGGGGCCAACGTCCTGACTTTC. The encoded protein is CASSPRQGESGANVLTF. Full variable domain (rest looked up from reference TRBV18 and TRBJ2-6): NAGVMQNPRHLVRRRGQEARLRCSPMKGHSHVYWYRQLPEEGLKFMVYLQKENIIDESGMPKERFSAEFPKEGPSILRIQQVVRGDSAAYFCASSPRQGESGANVLTFGAGSRLTVL.